This TCR delta chain was sequenced in a study of gamma-delta chains in newborns, infants, children. Turning to the study itself: Innate gammadelta T cells reportedly expand polyclonally right after birth, driven by microbial exposure, per the title.

TCRdb re-identified clones in the reads via CATT. The sample holds about 8,300 delta-chain clones; approximately 1.5% are singletons and the top ten take around 7.9%. This clone occurred a few times. TCRdb's listed protein matches a much larger clone and diverges from this DNA's translation at residue 5, likely through a read error; the protein shown comes from the DNA. Germline CDR1 reads GEAIGNYY; CDR2 reads EKD. V lost 3 bases to trimming and J lost 3 bases; unmatched junction nucleotides: 16. This CDR3 has 19 residues. Sequenced: blood. This receptor was identified in a child who was a newborn, infant or young child, either healthy, febrile or measles-vaccinated (not recorded which). The rearrangement joins TRDV2 to TRDJ1; 12 bases are a match to TRDD3. This CDR3 is CACDASEDWGILGSDKLIF. The CDR3 coding sequence is TGTGCCTGTGACGCTTCGGAAGACTGGGGGATACTTGGATCCGATAAACTCATCTTT.